Below, 9 T cell receptor beta chains from the same sample are listed, as sequenced in a study of pediatric ulcerative colitis (dated by TCRdb to between 2018 and 2021). Receptors were amplified or captured by the immunoSEQ multiplex PCR assay. The clones in this table, taken by TCRdb from immuneACCESS, are in-frame only. Not every clone is retained; where verified, under half of the shortfall comes from an unresolved V gene, and the cause of the rest is unknown. This sample holds 30,000 to 45,000 clones; 73% were observed only once. The ten top clones hold around 0.76% of the sample. During colonoscopy, one to two rectal pinch biopsies were obtained for research purposes. The sample taken for sequencing was gut tissue. These receptors were taken from a boy between 10 and 17 years old with moderate ulcerative colitis.

The V and J genes are TRBV5-4 and TRBJ1-2, with TRBD1 as a possible D gene (6 bases). This CDR3 region has 17 residues. Looked up from germline, CDR1 is SGHNT and CDR2 is YYREEE (reference sequence). V dropped 1 base and J dropped 4 bases, with 20 bases sitting between them. The CDR3 loop is CASSLLSRGGGSYGYTF. CDR3 DNA: TGTGCCAGCAGCTTGCTCTCAAGGGGAGGGGGAAGCTATGGCTACACCTTC.

The rearrangement joins TRBV9 to TRBJ2-6, with D tentatively TRBD2 (5 bases). Trimming removed 3 bases from V and 2 bases from J, with 9 bases in between. Germline CDR1 reads SGDLS; CDR2 reads YYNGEE. The CDR3 consists of 15 residues. The CDR3 loop reads CASSGGRTGANVLTF. The CDR3, as DNA: TGTGCCAGCAGCGGAGGGCGCACTGGGGCCAACGTCCTGACTTTC.

The chain is built from TRBV6-5 and TRBJ1-2; D is undetermined. The CDR3 consists of 13 residues. V was trimmed by 2 bases and J by 2 bases, leaving 6 bases between them. Per germline, CDR1 MNHEY and CDR2 SVGAGI. CDR3 residues: CASSYRYNYGYTF. DNA for the CDR3: TGTGCCAGCAGTTACAGATACAACTATGGCTACACCTTC.

This clone was detected a few times. The rearrangement links TRBV7-2 to TRBJ1-5, with unresolved D. There are 15 residues in the CDR3. The germline gives CDR1 SGHTA, CDR2 FQGNSA. V shed 5 bases and J shed 2 bases, with 13 bases lying between them. The CDR3 loop is CASSPEVRGNQPQHF. DNA of the CDR3: TGTGCCAGCAGCCCTGAGGTCCGGGGCAATCAGCCCCAGCATTTT.

Here the CDR3 reads CASSFMQGGGGELFF. In DNA form, the CDR3 reads TGTGCCAGCAGTTTTATGCAGGGCGGAGGAGGGGAGCTGTTTTTT. The chain employs TRBV28 and TRBJ2-2, with D perhaps given as TRBD1 or TRBD2 (5 bases each). The germline CDR1 and CDR2 sequences are MDHEN and SYDVKM. The CDR3 totals 15 residues. The V gene lost 3 bases and the J gene lost 8 bases, with 16 bases spanning the gap.

This clone was seen more than once but under ten times. V gene TRBV7-7 combines with J gene TRBJ2-5; D call uncertain. Trimming took off 1 base at V and 2 bases at J, with 5 bases between the two ends. There are 13 residues in the CDR3. CDR1 is SSHAT, CDR2 FNYEAQ, per germline (reference sequence). For the CDR3, the DNA is TGTGCCAGCAGCTTAGTTCTTCAAGAGACCCAGTACTTC. This encodes CASSLVLQETQYF.

This clone was counted a single time. The J gene is TRBJ2-3, the V gene TRBV6-1; 7 nucleotides agree with TRBD1. The V segment lost 8 bases and the J segment 2 bases; nucleotides outside the gene matches: 10. This CDR3 comprises 15 residues. The germline V gene encodes CDR1 MNHNS and CDR2 SASEGT. CDR3 amino acids: CASRFSEGATDTQYF. CDR3 DNA sequence: TGTGCCAGCCGGTTCTCAGAGGGGGCCACAGATACGCAGTATTTT.

The CDR3 loop is CASSLRDINYGYTF. The CDR3 coding sequence is TGCGCCAGCAGCTTACGGGACATTAACTATGGCTACACCTTC. V and J are TRBV5-1 and TRBJ1-2; D might be TRBD1 (6 bases). There are 14 residues in the CDR3. The germline V gene encodes CDR1 SGHRS and CDR2 YFSETQ. Between the trimmed V and J ends, which lost 2 bases and 1 base, there was a span of 9 bases. The full variable domain, with the rest looked up from reference TRBV5-1 and TRBJ1-2, is KAGVTQTPRYLIKTRGQQVTLSCSPISGHRSVSWYQQTPGQGLQFLFEYFSETQRNKGNFPGRFSGRQFSNSRSEMNVSTLELGDSALYLCASSLRDINYGYTFGSGTRLTVV.

The chain recombines TRBV5-4 with TRBJ1-5; D is possibly TRBD1 (5 bases). Trimming removed 3 bases at V and 7 bases at J, with 11 bases between. CDR3 length: 13 residues. Germline values: CDR1 SGHNT, CDR2 YYREEE (reference sequence). The CDR3: CASSSGGAQPQHF. Written as DNA, the CDR3 is TGTGCCAGCAGCTCGGGAGGGGCGCAGCCCCAGCATTTT.